Listed below are T cell receptor beta chains from one sample, sequenced in a study of cytotoxic CD8 clonotypes in ibrutinib-treated CLL. The repertoire was sequenced with immunoSEQ multiplex PCR; TCRdb's copy has only in-frame clones and lacks some. The table has about 160,000 clones, 81% seen once. Sequenced material: PBMCs, taken after 12 months of ibrutinib treatment. Receptor source: a human donor with chronic lymphocytic leukemia. CDR3s include the opening cysteine and the closing phenylalanine or tryptophan. Each record gives: J gene, V gene, D gene, clone size, CDR3 DNA, CDR3 protein. D genes are given only for firm matches. The listing skips clone size in some rows; elsewhere it reads once, few, many or a size class.

J gene: TRBJ1-4
V gene: TRBV23-1
D gene: TRBD1
clone size: -
CDR3 DNA: TGCGCCAGCAGAGTCGTTTTCGGGACAGGGGGCGCGGTGGCTAATGAAAAACTGTTTTTT
CDR3 protein: CASRVVFGTGGAVANEKLFF

J gene: TRBJ1-2
V gene: TRBV28
D gene: -
clone size: -
CDR3 DNA: TGTGCCAGCAGTGAGGGGTCAGGGTCGGTTTATGGCTACACCTTC
CDR3 protein: CASSEGSGSVYGYTF

J gene: TRBJ1-6
V gene: TRBV2
D gene: TRBD1
clone size: few
CDR3 DNA: TGTGCCAGCAGGGGGGACAGTTCACCCCTCCACTTT
CDR3 protein: CASRGDSSPLHF

J gene: TRBJ1-5
V gene: TRBV2
D gene: -
clone size: -
CDR3 DNA: TGTGCCAGCAAACCCACAGGGCTTTGGAATCAGCCCCAGCATTTT
CDR3 protein: CASKPTGLWNQPQHF

J gene: TRBJ1-4
V gene: TRBV7-9
D gene: TRBD1
clone size: few
CDR3 DNA: TGTGCCAGCAGCTCGACAGGGGGCGCGAATGAAAAACTGTTTTTT
CDR3 protein: CASSSTGGANEKLFF

J gene: TRBJ2-3
V gene: TRBV5-3
D gene: -
clone size: -
CDR3 DNA: TGTGCCAGAAGCTCCGAGGTGGGTGAGTGGCTTTCAGATACGCAGTATTTT
CDR3 protein: CARSSEVGEWLSDTQYF

J gene: TRBJ2-1
V gene: TRBV4-1
D gene: -
clone size: -
CDR3 DNA: TGCGCCAGCAGCCATCTGATGGATGAGCAGTTCTTC
CDR3 protein: CASSHLMDEQFF

J gene: TRBJ1-2
V gene: TRBV28
D gene: TRBD1
clone size: few
CDR3 DNA: TGTGCCAACCGGGACAGGGGTGGCTATGGCTACACCTTC
CDR3 protein: CANRDRGGYGYTF

J gene: TRBJ2-1
V gene: TRBV7-9
D gene: -
clone size: once
CDR3 DNA: TGTGCCAGCAGCGCCGTCACAGGGTTGAATGAGCAGTTCTTC
CDR3 protein: CASSAVTGLNEQFF

J gene: TRBJ2-1
V gene: TRBV7-2
D gene: -
clone size: -
CDR3 DNA: TGTGCCAGCAGCTTAGGTGTGACACGAGAGCAGTTCTTC
CDR3 protein: CASSLGVTREQFF

J gene: TRBJ2-7
V gene: TRBV28
D gene: -
clone size: few
CDR3 DNA: TGTGCCAGCAGTTTCCCAGGGTTTACCTACGAGCAGTACTTC
CDR3 protein: CASSFPGFTYEQYF

J gene: TRBJ2-3
V gene: TRBV21-1
D gene: -
clone size: -
CDR3 DNA: TGTGCCAGCAGCAAACGAGAGAAAGGTATGGATACGCAGTATTTT
CDR3 protein: CASSKREKGMDTQYF

J gene: TRBJ2-7
V gene: TRBV7-3
D gene: TRBD2
clone size: -
CDR3 DNA: TGTGCCAGCAGCGCTGGACTAGCGGGATATTACGAGCAGTACTTC
CDR3 protein: CASSAGLAGYYEQYF

J gene: TRBJ2-3
V gene: TRBV5-1
D gene: -
clone size: -
CDR3 DNA: TGCGCCAGCAGTAGAGCAGCGGGTAGCACAGATACGCAGTATTTT
CDR3 protein: CASSRAAGSTDTQYF

J gene: TRBJ1-2
V gene: TRBV19
D gene: TRBD1
clone size: -
CDR3 DNA: TGTGCCAGTAGTATTATACAGGGGGCTGACTATGGCTACACCTTC
CDR3 protein: CASSIIQGADYGYTF

J gene: TRBJ1-4
V gene: TRBV18
D gene: TRBD1
clone size: once
CDR3 DNA: TGTGCCAGCTCACGCGGGACAGGGGGAACTAATGAAAAACTGTTTTTT
CDR3 protein: CASSRGTGGTNEKLFF

J gene: TRBJ2-2
V gene: TRBV5-1
D gene: -
clone size: -
CDR3 DNA: TGCGCCAGCAGCTCTCAGGGGCGGGGGGAGCTGTTTTTT
CDR3 protein: CASSSQGRGELFF

J gene: TRBJ1-5
V gene: TRBV4-2
D gene: TRBD1
clone size: -
CDR3 DNA: TGTGCCAGCAGCCAAGAAGGGACAGGGGCTAGCAATCAGCCCCAGCATTTT
CDR3 protein: CASSQEGTGASNQPQHF

J gene: TRBJ2-7
V gene: TRBV27
D gene: TRBD2
clone size: once
CDR3 DNA: TGTGCCAGCAGTTTATCGGGGTACGGGGCTAGCGGGGGAAAGTACGAGCAGTACTTC
CDR3 protein: CASSLSGYGASGGKYEQYF

J gene: TRBJ2-7
V gene: TRBV15
D gene: -
clone size: -
CDR3 DNA: TGTGCCACCAGCAAAGGACAGAACCTTTGGCAGTACTTC
CDR3 protein: CATSKGQNLWQYF

J gene: TRBJ2-7
V gene: TRBV7-2
D gene: -
clone size: -
CDR3 DNA: TGTGCCAGCAGCTTAGCCCTAAGCTACGAGCAGTACTTC
CDR3 protein: CASSLALSYEQYF

J gene: TRBJ2-1
V gene: TRBV29-1
D gene: TRBD2
clone size: -
CDR3 DNA: TGCAGCGTTGATGGGCTAGCGGGATTCCTAAGGAATGAGCAGTTCTTC
CDR3 protein: CSVDGLAGFLRNEQFF

J gene: TRBJ1-2
V gene: TRBV28
D gene: -
clone size: -
CDR3 DNA: TGTGCCAGCAGTAAAGGGTTGGGCTACACCTTC
CDR3 protein: CASSKGLGYTF

J gene: TRBJ1-5
V gene: TRBV19
D gene: -
clone size: -
CDR3 DNA: TGTGCCAGTAGTAAAATTGGACAGAGGGCAAATCAGCCCCAGCATTTT
CDR3 protein: CASSKIGQRANQPQHF

J gene: TRBJ1-4
V gene: TRBV16
D gene: TRBD1
clone size: -
CDR3 DNA: TGTGCCAGCAGTCTCCACACCGGGACAGGGGAAAAACTGTTTTTT
CDR3 protein: CASSLHTGTGEKLFF

J gene: TRBJ1-2
V gene: TRBV10-3
D gene: -
clone size: -
CDR3 DNA: TGTGCCATCAGTCTATGGGCAATTTATGGCTACACCTTC
CDR3 protein: CAISLWAIYGYTF

J gene: TRBJ2-7
V gene: TRBV2
D gene: TRBD2
clone size: -
CDR3 DNA: TGTGCCAGCAGCGCGACTAGCGGCGCTCGGGAGCAGTACTTC
CDR3 protein: CASSATSGAREQYF

J gene: TRBJ2-5
V gene: TRBV21-1
D gene: -
clone size: -
CDR3 DNA: TGTGCCAGCAGCCAGAATAGCACAGAGCAAGAGACCCAGTACTTC
CDR3 protein: CASSQNSTEQETQYF

J gene: TRBJ2-3
V gene: TRBV7-9
D gene: -
clone size: -
CDR3 DNA: TGTGCCAGCAGCTTCCGCGGGGAGACAGATACGCAGTATTTT
CDR3 protein: CASSFRGETDTQYF

J gene: TRBJ2-2
V gene: TRBV14
D gene: -
clone size: -
CDR3 DNA: TGTGCCAGCAGCCCCTTCACGTCGGGGAGGTCGAACACCGGGGAGCTGTTTTTT
CDR3 protein: CASSPFTSGRSNTGELFF

J gene: TRBJ2-6
V gene: TRBV27
D gene: -
clone size: -
CDR3 DNA: TGTGCCAGCAGTTTATCAGCCTCTGGGGCCAACGTCCTGACTTTC
CDR3 protein: CASSLSASGANVLTF